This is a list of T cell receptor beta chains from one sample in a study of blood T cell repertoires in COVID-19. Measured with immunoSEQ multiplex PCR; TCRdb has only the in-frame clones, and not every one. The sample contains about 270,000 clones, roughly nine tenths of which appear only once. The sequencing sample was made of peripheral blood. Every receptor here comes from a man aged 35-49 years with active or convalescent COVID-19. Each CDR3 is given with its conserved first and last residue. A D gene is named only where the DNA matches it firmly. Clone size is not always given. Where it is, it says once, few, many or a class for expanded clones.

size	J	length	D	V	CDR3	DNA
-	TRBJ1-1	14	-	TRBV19	CASRDSEMNTEAFF	TGTGCCAGTAGGGACAGCGAGATGAACACTGAAGCTTTCTTT
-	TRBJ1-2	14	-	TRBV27	CASSQGREQRGYTF	TGTGCCAGCTCTCAGGGGAGGGAGCAAAGGGGCTACACCTTC
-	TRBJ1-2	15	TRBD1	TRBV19	CASSGHRGWDYGYTF	TGTGCCAGTAGTGGCCACAGGGGTTGGGACTATGGCTACACCTTC
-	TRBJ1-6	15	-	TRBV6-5	CASRSQAPRNSPLHF	TGTGCCAGCAGATCCCAGGCCCCAAGGAATTCACCCCTCCACTTT
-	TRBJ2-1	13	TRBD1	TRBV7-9	CAIAWTGDNEQFF	TGTGCCATCGCGTGGACAGGGGACAATGAGCAGTTCTTC
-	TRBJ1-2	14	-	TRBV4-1	CASSQVAGLLGYTF	TGCGCCAGCAGCCAAGTTGCGGGCCTCCTCGGCTACACCTTC
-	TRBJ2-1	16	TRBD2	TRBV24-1	CATSDPGLAEYNEQFF	TGTGCCACCAGTGACCCGGGACTAGCCGAATACAATGAGCAGTTCTTC
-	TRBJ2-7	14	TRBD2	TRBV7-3	CASSPTSGSPWKYF	TGTGCCAGCAGCCCGACTAGCGGGAGCCCGTGGAAGTACTTC
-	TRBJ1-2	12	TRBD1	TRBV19	CATGQELYGYTF	TGTGCCACGGGACAGGAACTTTATGGCTACACCTTC
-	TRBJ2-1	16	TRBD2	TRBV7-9	CASSPPGLAGVDEQFF	TGTGCCAGCAGCCCCCCGGGACTAGCGGGAGTGGATGAGCAGTTCTTC
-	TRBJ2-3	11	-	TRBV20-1	CSARWQDTQYF	TGCAGTGCTAGGTGGCAAGATACGCAGTATTTT
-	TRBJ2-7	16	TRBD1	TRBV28	CASSSLGQGTPYEQYF	TGTGCCAGCAGTTCGCTGGGACAGGGGACGCCCTACGAGCAGTACTTC
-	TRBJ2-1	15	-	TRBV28	CASSTPRTIHNEQFF	TGTGCCAGCAGTACCCCCCGGACAATTCACAATGAGCAGTTCTTC
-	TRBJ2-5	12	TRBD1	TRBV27	CASSSYRGTQYF	TGTGCCAGCAGTTCATACAGGGGGACCCAGTACTTC
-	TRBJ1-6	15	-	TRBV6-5	CASRGGAGINSPLHF	TGTGCCAGCAGGGGAGGGGCAGGAATCAATTCACCCCTCCACTTT
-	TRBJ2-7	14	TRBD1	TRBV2	CASSTGTGGDEQYF	TGTGCCAGCAGTACCGGGACAGGGGGAGACGAGCAGTACTTC
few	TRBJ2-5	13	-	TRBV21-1	CASIMGGGETQYF	TGTGCCAGCATTATGGGGGGTGGAGAGACCCAGTACTTC
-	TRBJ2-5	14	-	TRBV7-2	CASSLVPGRETQYF	TGTGCCAGCAGCTTAGTCCCGGGAAGGGAGACCCAGTACTTC
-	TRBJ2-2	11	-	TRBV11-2	CASTQGGELFF	TGTGCCAGCACGCAGGGGGGGGAGCTGTTTTTT
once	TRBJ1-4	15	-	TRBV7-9	CASSPAGRTDEKLFF	TGTGCCAGCAGCCCCGCCGGGAGAACGGATGAAAAACTGTTTTTT
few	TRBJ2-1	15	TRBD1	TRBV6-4	CASSDSTGGYNEQFF	TGTGCCAGCAGTGACTCGACAGGGGGCTACAATGAGCAGTTCTTC
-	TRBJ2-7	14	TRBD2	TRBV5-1	CASSPGGGADEQYF	TGCGCCAGCAGCCCTGGCGGGGGGGCCGACGAGCAGTACTTC
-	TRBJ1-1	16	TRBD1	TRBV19	CASSIWTGVRNTEAFF	TGTGCCAGTAGTATTTGGACAGGGGTTCGAAACACTGAAGCTTTCTTT
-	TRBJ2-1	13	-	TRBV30	CALLQGSYNEQFF	TGTGCCTTATTACAGGGCTCCTACAATGAGCAGTTCTTC
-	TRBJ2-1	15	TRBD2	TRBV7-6	CASSLAPGGYNEQFF	TGTGCCAGCAGCTTAGCGCCGGGGGGCTACAATGAGCAGTTCTTC
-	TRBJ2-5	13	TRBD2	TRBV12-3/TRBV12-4	CASSLAGAVTQYF	TGTGCCAGCAGCTTAGCGGGAGCGGTGACCCAGTACTTC
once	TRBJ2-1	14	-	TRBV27	CASSFAGGNGEQFF	TGTGCCAGCAGTTTTGCTGGAGGCAATGGTGAGCAGTTCTTC
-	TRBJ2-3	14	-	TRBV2	CASGGLVGADTQYF	TGTGCCAGCGGCGGGCTAGTTGGTGCAGATACGCAGTATTTT